These T cell receptor beta chains were read from a single sample in a study of tumor and adjacent non-tumor tissue in lung cancer. TCRdb re-called the multiplex PCR reads through MiXCR, storing one row per CDR3 protein. Of 43,000 or so distinct CDR3 sequences detected, less than 65% appear once; the ten largest clones hold 45% to 50%. The sequenced sample was distant non-tumor lung tissue. These receptors came from a man aged 50-60 years with non-small cell lung cancer. The CDR3 runs from the conserved cysteine through the conserved F or W. The D gene is left open where the match is weak. Expanded clones get a size class; other rows say once, few or many, or leave the size out.

NA	TRBV7-9	TRBD1	TRBJ2-5	TGTGCCAGCAGCTTAAGGACAGGCGGCGAGACCAGGTACTTC	CASSLRTGGETRYF
NA	TRBV4-2	NA	TRBJ2-3	TGTGCCAGCAGCCCGATGATACAGGTGACACAGACAGATGCGCAGTATTTT	CASSPMIQVTQTDAQYF
many	TRBV6-1	TRBD1	TRBJ1-1	TGTGCCAGCATAAATCCGGGACAGGGGGCTACTGAAGCTTTCTTT	CASINPGQGATEAFF
many	TRBV6-1	NA	TRBJ2-5	TGTGCCAGCACCTTCACGTCCGGGACTTTCCAAGAGACCCAGTACTTC	CASTFTSGTFQETQYF
many	TRBV30	NA	TRBJ1-1	TGTGCCTGGAGTCGCGGGGGATATACTGAAGCTTTCTTT	CAWSRGGYTEAFF
NA	TRBV5-1	TRBD1	TRBJ1-5	TGCGCCAGCAGTCTGGACAGGCACAATCAGCCCCAGCATTTT	CASSLDRHNQPQHF
NA	TRBV7-3	TRBD2	TRBJ2-5	TGTGCCAGCAGCTTCGGACTAGGGCAAGAGACCCAGTACTTC	CASSFGLGQETQYF
once	TRBV5-4	NA	TRBJ2-1	TGTGCCAGCAGCTGGGGGAGCGAGGGCCACCTTGACGAGCAGTTCTTC	CASSWGSEGHLDEQFF
once	TRBV6-1	NA	TRBJ2-1	TGTGCCAGCACTGCTCGACACGGAACCTACAATGAGCAGTTCTTC	CASTARHGTYNEQFF
NA	TRBV10-1	TRBD1	TRBJ2-3	TGCGCCAGCAGTTATGGGACAGGGTTGTCTGGTACGCAGTATTTT	CASSYGTGLSGTQYF
NA	TRBV30	NA	TRBJ1-6	TGTGCCTGGAGTGTCGCGGTGGGTTCACCTCTCCACTTT	CAWSVAVGSPLHF
NA	TRBV2	NA	TRBJ2-2	TGTGGCAGCAGTGATCGGGTTGTCGGGGAGCTGTTTTTT	CGSSDRVVGELFF
NA	TRBV5-4	TRBD2	TRBJ2-7	TGTGCCTGCAGCGGTGGGGGGGTCTCTTTTTACGAGCAGTACTTC	CACSGGGVSFYEQYF
once	TRBV6-5	NA	TRBJ1-5	TGTGCCAGCAGTTACACGTTAGGGCAAGATCAGCCCCAGCATTTT	CASSYTLGQDQPQHF